The clone carrying this T cell receptor beta chain has only one observation. Its cognate antigen is unknown. Other DNA sequences from this sample encode an identical CDR3 as well. Both 60 Vbeta primers and 13 Jbeta primers went into the PCR. Using immunoSEQ multiplex PCR, the repertoire was profiled, and TCRdb retains in-frame clones only, with some absent. The table records 250,000 to 350,000 clones, 70% to 90% of them present only once. The sample originates from a study of cytomegalovirus exposure and HLA in healthy donors. Study-level points and caveats: A later analysis, which compared TCR beta chains of equal frequency, found the HLA-associated ones more clonally expanded. Later on, a genetic analysis was performed. It linked a missense variant in DCLRE1C with V- and J-gene trimming of TCR beta.

This TCR was recovered from a middle-aged man in good health and CMV-seropositive. Sequencing was performed on PBMCs.

The chain's CDR3 is CASSLGGTSYEQYF. For the CDR3, the DNA is TGTGCCAGCAGTTTAGGAGGGACTAGTTACGAGCAGTACTTC. V gene TRBV27 combines with J gene TRBJ2-7; 8 nucleotides align to TRBD2. Germline-derived CDR1 and CDR2 are MNHEY and SMNVEV (reference sequence). There are 14 residues in the CDR3. V gave up 2 bases and J gave up 4 bases; unmatched junction bases: 4.